The 15 T cell receptor beta chains presented below share a single source sample, sequenced in a study of response to subunit inactivated influenza vaccine. TCRdb redid the calling of the RT-PCR reads with MiXCR, one entry per CDR3 protein. The data contain some 570,000 distinct CDR3 sequences, 10% to 12% of them singletons. The sample was also linked to a second study, of T cells expressing NK-cell markers. This second study notes: 5'RACE template switching with UMIs generated TCR beta cDNA.

This sample comprised PBMCs from blood, obtained on the day of vaccination. Every receptor here comes from a man in his fifties who received an inactivated influenza vaccine.

CDR3 in amino acids: CASSISGQGVSYEQYF. The CDR3, as DNA: TGTGCCAGCAGCATCTCGGGACAGGGGGTTTCATACGAGCAGTACTTC. The chain recombines TRBV12-3 or TRBV12-4 with TRBJ2-7; TRBD1 agrees at 11 bases. The CDR3 has 16 amino acids. V trimming: 6 bases; J trimming: 4 bases; junction bases outside the gene matches: 11.

The chain carries TRBV6-2 or TRBV6-3 and TRBJ2-7; 15 nucleotides align to TRBD2. Trimming took 5 bases from V and 4 from J; bases not matched to a gene: 9. Germline V gene sequence: CDR1 MNHEY, CDR2 SVGEGT. The length of the CDR3 is 17 residues. This chain's CDR3 is CASSGLAGGPDGYEQYF. The CDR3 DNA sequence: TGTGCCAGCAGTGGACTAGCGGGAGGGCCTGATGGGTACGAGCAGTACTTC.

The rearrangement uses TRBV15 and TRBJ1-1; 9 bases fit TRBD1. V lost 0 bases to trimming and J lost 4 bases; unmatched junction nucleotides: 3. In germline, CDR1 is LNHNV, CDR2 YYDKDF (reference sequence). The length of the CDR3 is 15 residues. The CDR3 nucleotides read TGTGCCACCAGCAGAGACCGGGACAGGGCCACTGAAGCTTTCTTT. Its protein is CATSRDRDRATEAFF.

The chain joins TRBV5-1 to TRBJ2-1; D remains ambiguous. The V gene's germline CDR1 is SGHRS and CDR2 YFSETQ. The V and J ends lost 4 bases and 5 bases respectively, with 13 bases between them. This CDR3 is built from 14 residues. DNA of the CDR3: TGCGCCAGCAGCCAAGGGAATGTCGACAATGAGCAGTTCTTC. It specifies CASSQGNVDNEQFF.

The sample holds a few counts of this clonotype. The rearrangement links TRBV2 to TRBJ1-2; 10 bases are a match to TRBD1. Unmatched junction bases numbered 5, after V lost 7 bases and J lost 0 bases. The germline V gene has CDR1 SNHLY and CDR2 FYNNEI. This CDR3 comprises 15 residues. CDR3 nucleotides: TGTGCCAGCACGTCCGGGACAGGGGCTAACTATGGCTACACCTTC. Translating gives CASTSGTGANYGYTF.

This clonotype was detected ten times or more. The rearrangement links TRBV5-1 to TRBJ2-1; possible D gene TRBD1, 6 bases. Germline loops: CDR1 SGHRS, CDR2 YFSETQ. The CDR3 covers 14 residues. Trimming took off 6 bases at V and 4 bases at J, with 14 bases between the two ends. The DNA of the CDR3 is TGCGCCAGCACCTACCGGGACAAGTACAATGAGCAGTTCTTC. Protein product: CASTYRDKYNEQFF.

There are many counts of this clonotype. V is TRBV29-1 and J is TRBJ2-7; tentatively, D is TRBD1 (5 bases). Germline values: CDR1 SQVTM, CDR2 ANQGSEA. V was shortened by 0 bases and J by 5 bases, with 14 bases between the two germline ends. The CDR3 has 14 amino acids. The CDR3 coding sequence is TGCAGCGTTGAAGACCGGACAAAACTCGACGAGCAGTACTTC. This sequence encodes CSVEDRTKLDEQYF.

In this sample, this clonotype turned up a few times. The chain employs TRBV5-4 and TRBJ2-1; no clear D. V lost 1 base and J lost 5, with 13 bases in between. The germline V gene encodes CDR1 SGHNT and CDR2 YYREEE (reference sequence). The CDR3 covers 15 residues. Written as DNA, the CDR3 is TGTGCCAGCAGCTTGAGATTGGCTAGGAACAATGAGCAGTTCTTC. Its translation: CASSLRLARNNEQFF.

For this clonotype: A much more abundant neighbour one base away suggests this may be a read error. V usage is TRBV29-1 and J usage is TRBJ2-5; D is possibly TRBD2 (5 bases). CDR1 SQVTM and CDR2 ANQGSEA come from the germline V gene. Trimming stripped 5 bases from V and 2 bases from J, with 18 bases between. The CDR3 loop spans 15 amino acids. DNA for the CDR3: TGCAGCGTTCGCCCTAGCTGGGTTCTTCAAGAGACCCAGTACTTC. Translated, it gives CSVRPSWVLQETQYF. The full variable domain, rest sourced from reference TRBV29-1 and TRBJ2-5, is SAVISQKPSRDICQRGTSLTIQCQVDSQVTMMFWYRQQPGQSLTLIATANQGSEATYESGFVIDKFPISRPNLTFSTLTVSNMSPEDSSIYLCSVRPSWVLQETQYFGPGTRLLVL.

This chain links TRBV28 with TRBJ2-1; D is tentatively TRBD1 or TRBD2 (6 bases each). The CDR3 covers 14 residues. Per germline, CDR1 MDHEN and CDR2 SYDVKM. V was cut by 7 bases and J by 2 bases, with 12 bases left in between. In DNA form, the CDR3 reads TGTGCCAGCACCCGGGGGCATACCTACAATGAGCAGTTCTTC. Translation: CASTRGHTYNEQFF.

The J gene is TRBJ2-5, the V gene TRBV14; 10 positions agree with TRBD2. This CDR3 spans 20 amino acids. CDR1 is SGHDN and CDR2 is FVKESK in the germline V gene. Trimming cost V 4 bases and J 1 base; bases outside gene matches: 18. The CDR3 loop is CASSPQRLAGAGIGQETQYF. In DNA form, the CDR3 reads TGTGCCAGCAGCCCACAGAGGCTAGCGGGAGCAGGTATTGGCCAAGAGACCCAGTACTTC.

The CDR3 region has the DNA TGTGCCAGCAGTGGGACCGACAGGGTCAGGCACGAGCAGTACTTC. It translates to CASSGTDRVRHEQYF. The chain employs TRBV2 and TRBJ2-7; 7 bases are shared with TRBD1. Germline V gives CDR1 SNHLY, CDR2 FYNNEI. The CDR3 runs to 15 residues. V gave up 4 bases and J gave up 5 bases; unmatched junction bases: 11.

In its sample, this clonotype was seen many times. The chain combines TRBV3-1 with TRBJ1-6; D gene uncertain. The CDR3 covers 15 residues. CDR1 and CDR2 (germline): LGHDT, YNNKEL (reference sequence). V gave up 5 bases and J gave up 3 bases, with 11 bases separating them. In DNA, the CDR3 is TGTGCCAGCAGCTTCGACGGAGTCTATAATTCACCCCTCCACTTT. Its protein product is CASSFDGVYNSPLHF.

This clonotype came up a few times. CDR3 region: CASSLTGLALAKNIQYF. The CDR3 DNA reads as TGTGCCAGCAGCCTAACCGGGCTAGCGCTAGCCAAAAACATTCAGTACTTC. The chain employs TRBV28 and TRBJ2-4; weak D call: TRBD2 (6 bases). The CDR3 loop spans 17 amino acids. V was shortened by 6 bases and J by 0 bases, with 18 bases between the two germline ends. Germline CDR1 MDHEN, CDR2 SYDVKM. Using reference TRBV28 and TRBJ2-4 for the parts outside the CDR3, the full variable domain is DVKVTQSSRYLVKRTGEKVFLECVQDMDHENMFWYRQDPGLGLRLIYFSYDVKMKEKGDIPEGYSVSREKKERFSLILESASTNQTSMYLCASSLTGLALAKNIQYFGAGTRLSVL.

This clonotype occurred a few times. This sequence joins TRBV20-1 and TRBJ2-7, with D tentatively TRBD1 (6 bases). The CDR3 consists of 12 residues. The V and J ends lost 5 bases and 2 bases respectively, with 10 bases between them. Germline-derived CDR1 and CDR2 are DFQATT and SNEGSKA (reference sequence). This chain's CDR3 is CSAPTGAYEQYF. As DNA, the CDR3 is TGCAGTGCTCCGACAGGAGCCTACGAGCAGTACTTC.